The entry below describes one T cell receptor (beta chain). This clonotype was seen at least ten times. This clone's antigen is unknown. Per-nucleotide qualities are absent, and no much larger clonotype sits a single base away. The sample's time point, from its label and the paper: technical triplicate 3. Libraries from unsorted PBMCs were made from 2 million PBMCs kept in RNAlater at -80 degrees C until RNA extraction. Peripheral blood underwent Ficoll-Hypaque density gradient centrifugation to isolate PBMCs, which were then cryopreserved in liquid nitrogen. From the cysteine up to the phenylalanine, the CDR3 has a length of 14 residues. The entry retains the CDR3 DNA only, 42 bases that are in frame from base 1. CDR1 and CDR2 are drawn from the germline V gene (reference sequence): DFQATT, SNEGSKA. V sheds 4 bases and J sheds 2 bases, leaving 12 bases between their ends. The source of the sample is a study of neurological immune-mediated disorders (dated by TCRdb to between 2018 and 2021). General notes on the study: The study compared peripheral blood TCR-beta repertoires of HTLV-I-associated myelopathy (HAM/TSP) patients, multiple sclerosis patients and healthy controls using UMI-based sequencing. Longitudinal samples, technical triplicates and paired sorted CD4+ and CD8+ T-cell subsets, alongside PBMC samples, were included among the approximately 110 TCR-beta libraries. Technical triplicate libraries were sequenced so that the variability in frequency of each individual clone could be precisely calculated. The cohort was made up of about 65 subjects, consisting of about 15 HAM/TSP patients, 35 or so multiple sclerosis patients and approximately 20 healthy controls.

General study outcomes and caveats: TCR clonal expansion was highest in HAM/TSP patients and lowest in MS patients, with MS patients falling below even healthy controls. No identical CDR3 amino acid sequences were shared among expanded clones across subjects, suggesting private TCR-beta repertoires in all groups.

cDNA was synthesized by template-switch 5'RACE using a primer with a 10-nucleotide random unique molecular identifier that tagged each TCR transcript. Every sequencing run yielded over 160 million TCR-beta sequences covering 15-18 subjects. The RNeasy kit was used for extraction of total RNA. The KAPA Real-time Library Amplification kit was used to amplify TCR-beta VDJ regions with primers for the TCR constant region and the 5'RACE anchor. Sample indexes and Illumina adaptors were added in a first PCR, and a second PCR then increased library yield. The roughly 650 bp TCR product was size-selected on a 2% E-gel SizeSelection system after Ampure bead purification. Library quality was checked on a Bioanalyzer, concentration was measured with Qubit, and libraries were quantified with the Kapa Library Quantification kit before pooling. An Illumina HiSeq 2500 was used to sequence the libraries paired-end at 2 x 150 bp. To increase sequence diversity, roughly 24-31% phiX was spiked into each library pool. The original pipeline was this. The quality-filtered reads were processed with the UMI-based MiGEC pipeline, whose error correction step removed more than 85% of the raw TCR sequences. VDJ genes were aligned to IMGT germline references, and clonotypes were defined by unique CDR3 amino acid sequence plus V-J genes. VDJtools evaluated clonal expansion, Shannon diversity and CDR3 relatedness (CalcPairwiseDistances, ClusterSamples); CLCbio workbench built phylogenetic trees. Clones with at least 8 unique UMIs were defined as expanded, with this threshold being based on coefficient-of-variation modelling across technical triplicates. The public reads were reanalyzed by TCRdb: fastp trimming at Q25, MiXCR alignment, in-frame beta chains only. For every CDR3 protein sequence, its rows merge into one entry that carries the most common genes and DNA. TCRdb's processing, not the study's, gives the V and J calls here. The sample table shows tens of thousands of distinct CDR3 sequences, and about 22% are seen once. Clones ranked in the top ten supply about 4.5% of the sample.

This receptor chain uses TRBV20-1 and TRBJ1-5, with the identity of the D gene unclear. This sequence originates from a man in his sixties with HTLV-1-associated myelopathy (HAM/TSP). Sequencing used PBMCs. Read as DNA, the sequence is TGCAGTGCTACGGACGGGAGGGGCAATCAGCCCCAGCATTTT. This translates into CSATDGRGNQPQHF.